The 21 T cell receptor beta chains below come from one sample, sequenced in a study of T cells after yellow fever vaccination. TCRdb used MiXCR to reprocess the 5' RACE reads, holding one entry per CDR3 protein. The sample records around 550,000 distinct CDR3 sequences, over 15% being singletons. The sample here was PBMCs, taken 15 days after the yellow fever booster vaccination. These receptors were obtained from a man between 25 and 39 years old who received the YFV17D yellow fever vaccine.

The chain recombines TRBV4-1 with TRBJ2-5; D may be TRBD2 (5 bases). Trimming took off 2 bases at V and 2 bases at J, with 12 bases between the two ends. Germline assignment: CDR1 MGHRA and CDR2 YSYEKL. This CDR3 has 15 residues. As DNA, the CDR3 is TGCGCCAGCAGCCAACGAGTGAGGGAACAAGAGACCCAGTACTTC. Translated, it gives CASSQRVREQETQYF.

The chain joins TRBV3-1 to TRBJ2-1, with TRBD2 identical over 7 bases. The germline gives CDR1 LGHDT, CDR2 YNNKEL (reference sequence). The CDR3 consists of 14 residues. With 2 bases clipped from V and 10 bases from J, the junction kept 8 bases outside the gene matches. The CDR3 DNA follows: TGTGCCAGCAGCCAATTCAATGCGGGAGCCGAGCAGTTCTTC. It yields the protein CASSQFNAGAEQFF.

In its sample, this clonotype was seen many times. The J gene is TRBJ2-7, the V gene TRBV29-1; 8 nucleotides match TRBD2. Germline V gene lookup returns CDR1 SQVTM and CDR2 ANQGSEA. With V trimmed by 3 bases and J by 5 bases, 15 bases remained unmatched. There are 16 residues in the CDR3. This chain's CDR3 is CSVEGDLAGKVDEQYF. The CDR3 DNA sequence: TGCAGCGTTGAGGGCGACTTAGCGGGAAAGGTGGACGAGCAGTACTTC.

The rearrangement joins TRBV20-1 to TRBJ2-7, with a tentative D call TRBD2 (6 bases). The germline V gene has CDR1 DFQATT and CDR2 SNEGSKA (reference sequence). This CDR3 has 15 residues. V was cut by 3 bases and J by 6 bases, with 21 bases left in between. In DNA, the CDR3 is TGCAGTGCTAGGCGAGCGGAGCGCTTGGGGGGCGAGCAGTACTTC. Protein product: CSARRAERLGGEQYF.

The chain joins TRBV7-6 to TRBJ2-7; 7 bases are shared with TRBD1. In germline, CDR1 is SGHVS, CDR2 FNYEAQ. Trimming removed 1 base from V and 4 bases from J; junction bases left unmatched: 7. The CDR3 contains 15 residues. The DNA for the CDR3 is TGTGCCAGCAGCTTAGAGCCGGACAGGAGGTACGAGCAGTACTTC. It encodes CASSLEPDRRYEQYF.

In its sample, this clonotype was seen a few times. With a much larger clone just one base away, this may be a read error. The genes are TRBV27 and TRBJ2-7; possibly TRBD1 for D (6 bases). CDR1 and CDR2 (germline): MNHEY, SMNVEV (reference sequence). V lost 6 bases and J lost 3, with 9 bases in between. CDR3 length: 12 residues. This chain's CDR3 is CASRSDSYEQYF. The CDR3 DNA sequence: TGTGCCAGCAGATCGGACAGCTACGAGCAGTACTTC.

This chain links TRBV24-1 with TRBJ2-1; D possibly matches TRBD1 or TRBD2 (5 bases each). The CDR3 has 15 amino acids. The germline V gene encodes CDR1 KGHDR and CDR2 SFDVKD. V lost 7 bases to trimming and J lost 1 base, with 13 bases between them. CDR3 region: CATRGVGGSYNEQFF. The CDR3 nucleotides are TGTGCCACCAGAGGTGTTGGGGGATCCTACAATGAGCAGTTCTTC.

There are a few counts of this clonotype. The CDR3 DNA follows: TGTGCCAGTAGTATGGGACAAAACACCGGGGAGCTGTTTTTT. Amino acids: CASSMGQNTGELFF. The chain carries TRBV19 and TRBJ2-2; tentatively, D is TRBD1 (6 bases). Germline CDR1 is LNHDA and CDR2 is SQIVND (reference sequence). The ends were cut back, 3 bases at V and 2 bases at J, with 7 bases in the middle. The CDR3 consists of 14 residues. Using reference TRBV19 and TRBJ2-2 for the parts outside the CDR3, the full variable domain is DGGITQSPKYLFRKEGQNVTLSCEQNLNHDAMYWYRQDPGQGLRLIYYSQIVNDFQKGDIAEGYSVSREKKESFPLTVTSAQKNPTAFYLCASSMGQNTGELFFGEGSRLTVL.

The V gene is TRBV28, the J gene TRBJ2-1; D gene ambiguous. Between the trimmed V and J ends, which lost 4 bases and 4 bases, there was a span of 14 bases. The CDR3 loop spans 15 amino acids. Germline lookup yields CDR1 MDHEN and CDR2 SYDVKM. This CDR3 reads CASSSPPLYYNEQFF. Here the CDR3 DNA reads TGTGCCAGCAGTTCCCCCCCTCTATATTACAATGAGCAGTTCTTC.

V and J are TRBV3-1 and TRBJ2-1; TRBD2 agrees at 7 bases. Germline-derived CDR1 and CDR2 are LGHDT and YNNKEL (reference sequence). This CDR3 has 17 residues. Trimming cost V 4 bases and J 7 bases; bases outside gene matches: 16. The CDR3 reads CASSPSGGGTIWNEQFF. The CDR3 DNA sequence: TGTGCCAGCAGCCCTAGCGGCGGAGGGACTATCTGGAATGAGCAGTTCTTC.

The chain combines TRBV2 with TRBJ2-1, with 11 bases identical to TRBD2. Trimming cost V 5 bases and J 16 bases; bases outside gene matches: 16. CDR1 is SNHLY and CDR2 is FYNNEI in the germline V gene. The CDR3 length is 15 residues. The CDR3 DNA reads TGTGCCAGCAGTTTCGTCGAAAAAACTAGCGGGAGTCGATTCTTC. Its protein product is CASSFVEKTSGSRFF.

This clonotype showed up just a few times. This chain links TRBV7-2 with TRBJ2-3; either TRBD1 or TRBD2 may fit D (5 bases each). Between the trimmed V and J ends, which lost 7 bases and 4 bases, there was a span of 21 bases. The germline V gene encodes CDR1 SGHTA and CDR2 FQGNSA. The CDR3 has 16 residues. CDR3 loop: CASTLRPGRGPDTQYF. The CDR3 region has the DNA TGTGCCAGCACCCTACGCCCGGGAAGGGGTCCAGATACGCAGTATTTT.

This clonotype appeared once. The chain combines TRBV14 with TRBJ2-7, with 11 bases that match TRBD2. The trim removed 1 base at V and 2 bases at J, leaving 1 base unmatched. The length of the CDR3 is 15 residues. Looked up from germline, CDR1 is SGHDN and CDR2 is FVKESK. CDR3 DNA: TGTGCCAGCAGCCAAGTAGCGGGAGGGGCCTACGAGCAGTACTTC. Translating it yields CASSQVAGGAYEQYF.

The chain is built from TRBV12-3 or TRBV12-4 and TRBJ2-1; D gene uncertain. The V and J ends lost 5 bases and 5 bases respectively, with 7 bases between them. CDR3 length equals 12 residues. CDR3 protein: CASSNANNEQFF. In DNA, the CDR3 is TGTGCCAGCAGTAATGCGAACAATGAGCAGTTCTTC.

This clonotype turned up a few times. V usage is TRBV15 and J usage is TRBJ2-5; maybe TRBD1 (6 bases). The CDR3 runs 14 residues. Trimming took 0 bases from V and 5 from J, leaving 10 bases between them. CDR1 LNHNV and CDR2 YYDKDF come from the germline V gene (reference sequence). The CDR3 DNA sequence: TGTGCCACCAGCAGAGAAGGGGGTCAGGAGACCCAGTACTTC. Translated, it gives CATSREGGQETQYF.

This clonotype has more than one count but fewer than ten. The rearrangement joins TRBV4-3 to TRBJ2-1; 14 nucleotides agree with TRBD2. With 4 bases clipped from V and 0 bases from J, the junction kept 8 bases outside the gene matches. This CDR3 contains 19 residues. Per germline, CDR1 LGHNA and CDR2 YSLEER. CDR3 residues: CASSRVTGTSGSSYNEQFF. The CDR3 region has the DNA TGCGCCAGCAGCCGAGTGACCGGGACTAGCGGGAGCTCCTACAATGAGCAGTTCTTC.

This clonotype turned up a few times. In DNA, the CDR3 is TGTGCCGGGCATCAGAGCGGGTACTACAATGAGCAGTTCTTC. Amino acid sequence: CAGHQSGYYNEQFF. This chain joins TRBV11-2 and TRBJ2-1; maybe TRBD2 (6 bases). This CDR3 region has 14 residues. Germline V CDR1 and CDR2: SGHAT, FQNNGV. V dropped 11 bases and J dropped 3 bases, with 17 bases sitting between them.

This clonotype was counted a few times. The chain has TRBV3-1 and TRBJ2-2; D is unclear. Trimming cost V 1 base and J 5 bases, with 8 bases left between them. The CDR3 length is 14 residues. In germline, CDR1 is LGHDT, CDR2 YNNKEL (reference sequence). The CDR3 sequence: CASSQALETGELFF. Here the CDR3 DNA reads TGTGCCAGCAGCCAAGCACTCGAAACCGGGGAGCTGTTTTTT. Looking up the rest from reference TRBV3-1 and TRBJ2-2 gives the full variable domain: DTAVSQTPKYLVTQMGNDKSIKCEQNLGHDTMYWYKQDSKKFLKIMFSYNNKELIINETVPNRFSPKSPDKAHLNLHINSLELGDSAVYFCASSQALETGELFFGEGSRLTVL.

This chain connects TRBV5-1 to TRBJ2-7, with 7 bases aligning to TRBD1. Per germline, CDR1 SGHRS and CDR2 YFSETQ. J lost 4 bases, V lost 4 bases, and 14 bases had no gene match. This CDR3 region has 16 residues. The CDR3 region is CASSLGTVLLQYEQYF. CDR3 in DNA: TGCGCCAGCAGCCTGGGGACAGTGCTCTTGCAGTACGAGCAGTACTTC.

Ten or more counts support this clonotype. The chain joins TRBV7-2 to TRBJ2-3; no clear D gene. The CDR3 has 13 amino acids. V gave up 5 bases and J gave up 9 bases, with 15 bases separating them. Germline CDR1 reads SGHTA; CDR2 reads FQGNSA. In DNA, the CDR3 is TGTGCCAGCAGCCCCCCCGGAAGAGTGACGCAGTATTTT. It codes for CASSPPGRVTQYF.

The rearrangement joins TRBV10-3 to TRBJ2-7, with a weak D call TRBD2 (5 bases). Per germline, CDR1 ENHRY and CDR2 SYGVKD. V lost 2 bases and J 1 base, leaving 9 bases between the germline ends. CDR3 length: 14 amino acids. The CDR3 loop reads CAISESSGSYEQYF. CDR3 nucleotides: TGTGCCATCAGTGAGAGTTCGGGATCCTACGAGCAGTACTTC.